This TCR beta chain emerged from a study of PD-1 blockade in mismatch repair-deficient tumors. Study-wide results and limits: Rapid post-treatment expansion, then contraction, generally preceding radiologic response, marked tumor-resident clones.

Clones were sequenced by immunoSEQ multiplex PCR, and TCRdb holds only the in-frame ones, with some missing. The table records about 19,000 clones, roughly 82% of them present only once. In the case of this clone: Its cognate antigen is unknown.

This clonotype was obtained from an adult with mismatch repair-deficient cancer. The sequencing here drew on PBMCs, taken 52 weeks after starting pembrolizumab.

CDR3 protein: CASSLGAQNTGELFF. The CDR3 DNA sequence: TGTGCCAGCAGCTTGGGAGCGCAGAACACCGGGGAGCTGTTTTTT. V gene TRBV5-6 combines with J gene TRBJ2-2; no firm D call. CDR3 length equals 15 residues. Germline V gene lookup returns CDR1 SGHDT and CDR2 YYEEEE. The germline V and J ends were trimmed by 0 bases and 1 base, with 7 bases remaining between them.